One and the same sample provided the 14 T cell receptor beta chains below, sequenced in a study of blood T cell repertoires in COVID-19. Produced via immunoSEQ multiplex PCR; TCRdb's table is partial and in-frame only. The table records 250,000 to 300,000 clones, roughly 85% of them present only once. The sequencing sample was made of peripheral blood. All receptors come from a man aged 55 to 70 who had recovered from COVID-19.

The J gene is TRBJ2-1, the V gene TRBV2; 13 bases fit TRBD2. The V gene end was trimmed by 5 bases and the J gene end by 9 bases; junction bases not matched to a gene: 4. CDR1 and CDR2 from the germline V gene are SNHLY and FYNNEI. The CDR3 runs to 14 residues. CDR3 DNA sequence: TGTGCCAGCAGTCGAGGACTAGCGGGAGCTGAGCAGTTCTTC. Its translation is CASSRGLAGAEQFF.

This clone appeared a single time. The gene calls are TRBV6-1 and TRBJ2-7, with TRBD2 matching over 8 bases. The CDR3 is 14 amino acids. The V gene end was trimmed by 1 base and the J gene end by 5 bases; junction bases not matched to a gene: 4. Per the germline V gene, CDR1 is MNHNS and CDR2 is SASEGT. CDR3 sequence (DNA): TGTGCCAGCAGTGAAGGGGGACTAGGCCACGAGCAGTACTTC. This sequence encodes CASSEGGLGHEQYF.

This chain links TRBV6-6 with TRBJ2-2; the match to TRBD2 covers 10 bases. Germline V gene lookup returns CDR1 MNHNY and CDR2 SVGAGI (reference sequence). The CDR3 covers 16 residues. J gave up 3 bases and V 0 bases, and 1 base lay outside the gene matches. The CDR3 DNA sequence: TGTGCCAGCAGTTACTCGACTAGCGGGCACACCGGGGAGCTGTTTTTT. It specifies CASSYSTSGHTGELFF.

The J gene is TRBJ2-3, the V gene TRBV24-1; D is uncertain. The ends were cut back, 2 bases at V and 5 bases at J, with 7 bases in the middle. CDR1 is KGHDR and CDR2 is SFDVKD in the germline V gene. The CDR3 sequence is 13 residues long. As DNA, the CDR3 is TGTGCCACCAGTGATTCGAACAGAGATACGCAGTATTTT. Its protein product is CATSDSNRDTQYF.

The chain uses TRBV29-1 and TRBJ2-1; TRBD1 aligns across 7 bases. The CDR3 extends over 14 amino acids. Germline V lookup: CDR1 SQVTM, CDR2 ANQGSEA. V lost 7 bases, J lost 1 base, and 7 bases stayed unmatched. In nucleotides, the CDR3 is TGCAGCGCCCGACGGGACAGTTCCTACAATGAGCAGTTCTTC. It encodes CSARRDSSYNEQFF.

This CDR3 is CASSLDSRGEAFF. The CDR3 bases are TGTGCCAGCAGTTTAGACTCTCGGGGTGAAGCTTTCTTT. The chain has TRBV28 and TRBJ1-1; D unresolved. The CDR3 contains 13 residues. The ends were cut back, 2 bases at V and 7 bases at J, with 11 bases in the middle. Germline CDR1 reads MDHEN; CDR2 reads SYDVKM.

This CDR3 is CASTLGSLNEKLFF. In nucleotides, the CDR3 is TGTGCCAGTACTCTTGGCTCTTTAAATGAAAAACTGTTTTTT. The chain joins TRBV19 to TRBJ1-4; unclear D gene. CDR3 length: 14 amino acids. The ends were cut back, 7 bases at V and 5 bases at J, with 14 bases in the middle. The germline gives CDR1 LNHDA, CDR2 SQIVND (reference sequence).

This clone came up once. The rearrangement joins TRBV2 to TRBJ2-2; D is unclear. Germline CDR1 is SNHLY and CDR2 is FYNNEI. This CDR3 comprises 11 residues. V was clipped by 10 bases and J by 7 bases, with 10 bases between them. The CDR3 here is CATSYFGELFF. For the CDR3, the DNA is TGTGCCACCTCCTACTTCGGGGAGCTGTTTTTT.

Ten or more counts support this clone. The chain has TRBV30 and TRBJ1-2; D remains unclear. The CDR3 is 12 amino acids. Germline loops: CDR1 GTSNPN, CDR2 SVGIG (reference sequence). V lost 3 bases, J lost 6 bases, and 11 bases lay in between. The CDR3 sequence: CAWSRQLDGYTF. The DNA of the CDR3 is TGTGCCTGGAGCAGGCAGCTTGATGGCTACACCTTC.

This clone has a handful of counts. This rearrangement joins TRBV19 to TRBJ1-6; TRBD1 matches at 7 bases. Germline V gene sequence: CDR1 LNHDA, CDR2 SQIVND (reference sequence). CDR3 length equals 14 residues. The V and J ends lost 5 bases and 9 bases, in that order; junction bases with no gene match: 7. Here the CDR3 reads CASSDRANSSPLHF. CDR3 nucleotide sequence: TGTGCCAGTAGTGACAGGGCCAATTCTTCACCCCTCCACTTT.

This rearrangement joins TRBV28 to TRBJ1-5, with 9 bases lining up with TRBD1. CDR3 size: 18 residues. J was trimmed by 7 bases and V by 6 bases; bases with no gene match: 19. CDR1 is MDHEN and CDR2 is SYDVKM in the germline V gene. The CDR3 protein is CASSPVKPGQGGWQPQHF. CDR3 coding DNA: TGTGCCAGCAGCCCTGTCAAACCGGGACAGGGAGGGTGGCAGCCCCAGCATTTT.

The rearrangement links TRBV28 to TRBJ2-3, with 9 nucleotides matching TRBD1. The CDR3 spans 15 residues. V shed 4 bases, J shed 5 bases, and the junction held 7 bases outside the gene matches. Germline V gives CDR1 MDHEN, CDR2 SYDVKM. The CDR3 loop reads CASSSGQGRGDTQYF. CDR3 DNA sequence: TGTGCCAGCAGTTCCGGACAGGGGCGCGGAGATACGCAGTATTTT.

The chain recombines TRBV28 with TRBJ1-1; 12 positions agree with TRBD1. Trimming removed 5 bases from V and 5 bases from J; junction bases left unmatched: 6. The CDR3 runs 15 residues. Germline lookup yields CDR1 MDHEN and CDR2 SYDVKM. CDR3 loop: CASSGTGGHRTEAFF. The CDR3 DNA reads as TGTGCCAGCAGTGGGACAGGGGGCCATAGGACTGAAGCTTTCTTT.

This chain uses TRBV18 with TRBJ1-1; 7 bases align to TRBD1. The germline V gene has CDR1 KGHSH and CDR2 LQKENI. V trimming: 5 bases; J trimming: 1 base; junction bases outside the gene matches: 13. This CDR3 is 17 amino acids long. The CDR3 DNA sequence: TGTGCCAGCTCATCTCGACAGGGAAAACTTGGGAACACTGAAGCTTTCTTT. Protein: CASSSRQGKLGNTEAFF.